This T cell receptor (beta chain) was documented in a study of technical replicates of blood from a few donors. Here immunoSEQ multiplex PCR was the method, and the copy in TCRdb shows in-frame clones only, minus some. The repertoire holds about 85,000 clones, about 95% seen once, with 0.2% to 0.3% in the top ten. The CDR3 has 14 residues. The V gene's germline CDR1 is SGHAT and CDR2 FQNNGV. V trimming: 3 bases; J trimming: 0 bases; junction bases outside the gene matches: 1. In its sample, this clone was seen a few times. This TCR was sampled from a human donor in good health. J is TRBJ1-1 and V is TRBV11-2, with TRBD1 matching 7 bases. Sequenced sample: T cells isolated from PBMCs. Here the CDR3 DNA reads TGTGCCAGCAGCTTCGACAGGGTGAACACTGAAGCTTTCTTT. This codes for CASSFDRVNTEAFF.